The present entry profiles one T cell receptor beta chain with its context. V lost 6 bases and J 5 bases, leaving 15 bases between the germline ends. The CDR3 is 13 residues long. CDR1 and CDR2 from the germline V gene are SGHRS and YFSETQ. Cells are PBMCs isolated from around 9.4 ml of fresh blood. The data were taken from a study of T cells in Graves' hyperthyroidism and ophthalmopathy. RNA transcripts gave rise to amplified TCR beta CDR3 regions. The HTBI primer set was used in a first-round RT-PCR of the TCR CDR3. TCRdb ran MiXCR on the multiplex PCR reads and lists one entry per CDR3 protein. This table has some 650,000 distinct CDR3 sequences, more than 15% appearing once.

The sequence derives from a woman aged 40 to 55 with Graves' ophthalmopathy. The sequenced material came from blood. The chain couples TRBV5-1 to TRBJ2-7; D is perhaps TRBD1 (5 bases). This CDR3 reads CASMLNRINEQYF. As DNA, the CDR3 is TGCGCCAGCATGTTGAACAGGATAAACGAGCAGTACTTC. The whole variable domain, remainder taken from reference TRBV5-1 and TRBJ2-7, is KAGVTQTPRYLIKTRGQQVTLSCSPISGHRSVSWYQQTPGQGLQFLFEYFSETQRNKGNFPGRFSGRQFSNSRSEMNVSTLELGDSALYLCASMLNRINEQYFGPGTRLTVT.